This section outlines one T cell receptor beta chain sequence together with its context. This record comes from a study of graft-versus-host responses after intestinal transplantation. Overall study: Among the recipients, all got anti-thymocyte globulin induction and then tacrolimus and steroids for roughly three years.

Generated by immunoSEQ multiplex PCR, the TCRdb table keeps only in-frame clones and is missing some. Of around 18,000 clones detected, about 95% appear once; the ten largest clones hold 0.65% to 0.95%. The receptor was derived from a human patient who received an intestinal transplant, so some T cells may come from the graft donor. The starting material was PBMCs, obtained 23 days after intestinal transplant.

CDR3 DNA: TGTGCCAGCAGTCCCGGGCCCCTCTACGAGCAGTACTTC. It codes for CASSPGPLYEQYF. V gene TRBV28 combines with J gene TRBJ2-7; unclear D gene. The germline V and J ends were trimmed by 5 bases and 3 bases, with 11 bases remaining between them. From germline, CDR1 is MDHEN and CDR2 SYDVKM. The CDR3 totals 13 residues. Filled out from reference TRBV28 and TRBJ2-7, the complete variable domain reads DVKVTQSSRYLVKRTGEKVFLECVQDMDHENMFWYRQDPGLGLRLIYFSYDVKMKEKGDIPEGYSVSREKKERFSLILESASTNQTSMYLCASSPGPLYEQYFGPGTRLTVT.